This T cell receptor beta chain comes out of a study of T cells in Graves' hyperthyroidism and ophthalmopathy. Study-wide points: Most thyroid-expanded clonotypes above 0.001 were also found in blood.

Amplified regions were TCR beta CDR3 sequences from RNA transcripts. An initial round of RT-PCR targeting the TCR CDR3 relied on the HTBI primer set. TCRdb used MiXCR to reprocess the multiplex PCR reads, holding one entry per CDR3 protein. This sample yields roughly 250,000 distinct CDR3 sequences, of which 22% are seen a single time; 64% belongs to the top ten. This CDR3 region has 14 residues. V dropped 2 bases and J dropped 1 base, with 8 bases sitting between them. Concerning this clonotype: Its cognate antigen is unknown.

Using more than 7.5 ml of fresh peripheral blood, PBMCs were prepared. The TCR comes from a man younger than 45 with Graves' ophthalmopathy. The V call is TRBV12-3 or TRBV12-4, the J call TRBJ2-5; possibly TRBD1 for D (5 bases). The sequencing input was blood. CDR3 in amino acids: CASSLLGLQETQYF. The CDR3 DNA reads TGTGCCAGCAGTTTACTGGGGCTCCAAGAGACCCAGTACTTC.